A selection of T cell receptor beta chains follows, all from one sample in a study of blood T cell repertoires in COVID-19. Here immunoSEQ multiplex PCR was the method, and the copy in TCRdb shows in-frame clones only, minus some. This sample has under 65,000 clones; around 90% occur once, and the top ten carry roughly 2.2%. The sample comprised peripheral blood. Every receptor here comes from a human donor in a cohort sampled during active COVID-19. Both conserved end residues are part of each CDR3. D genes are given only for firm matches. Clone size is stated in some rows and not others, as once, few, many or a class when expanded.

CDR3: CAWGRPEVYNEQFF
DNA: TGTGCCTGGGGTCGGCCGGAGGTTTACAATGAGCAGTTCTTC
J: TRBJ2-1
V: TRBV30
D: NA
size: NA

CDR3: CASISVNTGELFF
DNA: TGTGCCAGCATTTCCGTTAACACCGGGGAGCTGTTTTTT
J: TRBJ2-2
V: TRBV6-5
D: NA
size: NA

CDR3: CAISDPGLAIDTQYF
DNA: TGTGCCATCAGTGACCCGGGACTAGCTATAGATACGCAGTATTTT
J: TRBJ2-3
V: TRBV10-3
D: TRBD2
size: NA

CDR3: CASRVGTSRLNEQYF
DNA: TGTGCCAGCAGGGTCGGGACTAGCAGGCTCAACGAGCAGTACTTC
J: TRBJ2-7
V: TRBV6-6
D: TRBD2
size: NA

CDR3: CASSLAVDSPLQQYF
DNA: TGTGCCAGCAGCTTAGCTGTAGACAGCCCCCTGCAGCAGTACTTC
J: TRBJ2-7
V: TRBV7-2
D: NA
size: NA

CDR3: CASSLVHRENYGYTF
DNA: TGTGCCAGCAGCTTGGTTCACAGGGAAAACTATGGCTACACCTTC
J: TRBJ1-2
V: TRBV5-6
D: NA
size: NA

CDR3: CSASLASYEQYF
DNA: TGCAGTGCTAGTCTAGCCTCCTACGAGCAGTACTTC
J: TRBJ2-7
V: TRBV20-1
D: NA
size: NA

CDR3: CASSLDRGHEQFF
DNA: TGCGCCAGCAGCCTCGACAGGGGCCATGAGCAGTTCTTC
J: TRBJ2-1
V: TRBV4-1
D: TRBD1
size: NA

CDR3: CASSFGSYNSPLHF
DNA: TGTGCCAGTAGTTTCGGCTCCTATAATTCACCCCTCCACTTT
J: TRBJ1-6
V: TRBV19
D: NA
size: once

CDR3: CASSASSGQAAEQYF
DNA: TGTGCCAGCAGCGCATCGTCGGGACAGGCGGCCGAGCAGTACTTC
J: TRBJ2-7
V: TRBV7-7
D: TRBD1
size: NA

CDR3: CASSLVRTGNTDTQYF
DNA: TGCGCCAGCAGCTTGGTGCGGACAGGGAACACAGATACGCAGTATTTT
J: TRBJ2-3
V: TRBV5-1
D: TRBD1
size: NA

CDR3: CASSQGDRTEYEQYF
DNA: TGTGCCAGCAGCCAGGGGGACAGAACCGAGTACGAGCAGTACTTC
J: TRBJ2-7
V: TRBV4-2
D: TRBD1
size: once

CDR3: CASSLSRTFPTEAFF
DNA: TGTGCCAGCAGTTTATCACGGACATTTCCAACTGAAGCTTTCTTT
J: TRBJ1-1
V: TRBV27
D: NA
size: medium-sized

CDR3: CASSQDWTTKETQYF
DNA: TGTGCCAGCAGCCAAGATTGGACAACTAAAGAGACCCAGTACTTC
J: TRBJ2-5
V: TRBV14
D: NA
size: NA

CDR3: CASTRQASTDTQYF
DNA: TGTGCCAGCACGAGACAAGCTAGCACAGATACGCAGTATTTT
J: TRBJ2-3
V: TRBV9
D: NA
size: NA

CDR3: CASSISWTGFGNTIYF
DNA: TGTGCCAGTAGTATTTCGTGGACAGGGTTTGGAAACACCATATATTTT
J: TRBJ1-3
V: TRBV19
D: TRBD1
size: NA

CDR3: CASSLEAGKTLHF
DNA: TGTGCCAGCAGCTTAGAGGCAGGAAAGACCCTCCACTTT
J: TRBJ1-6
V: TRBV7-9
D: NA
size: NA

CDR3: CASSEYGQGVGYTF
DNA: TGTGCCAGCAGTGAATACGGACAGGGCGTTGGCTACACCTTC
J: TRBJ1-2
V: TRBV25-1
D: TRBD1
size: once

CDR3: CASSRRTSVEQFF
DNA: TGTGCCAGCAGCCGACGCACTAGCGTGGAGCAGTTCTTC
J: TRBJ2-1
V: TRBV11-3
D: TRBD2
size: NA

CDR3: CASSLVGGSGQDEKLFF
DNA: TGTGCCAGCAGCTTGGTCGGAGGGTCGGGACAGGATGAAAAACTGTTTTTT
J: TRBJ1-4
V: TRBV5-6
D: TRBD1
size: NA

CDR3: CASSQPPRNEQFF
DNA: TGTGCCAGCAGCCAACCCCCGCGGAATGAGCAGTTCTTC
J: TRBJ2-1
V: TRBV6-5
D: NA
size: NA

CDR3: CASTGVLGLAGGKYF
DNA: TGTGCCAGCACGGGCGTTCTTGGACTAGCGGGAGGGAAGTACTTC
J: TRBJ2-7
V: TRBV28
D: TRBD2
size: NA

CDR3: CAWSVPLGGARGNEQFF
DNA: TGTGCCTGGAGTGTACCGCTCGGGGGGGCGCGGGGCAATGAGCAGTTCTTC
J: TRBJ2-1
V: TRBV30
D: TRBD2
size: NA

CDR3: CANKIRTESSYEQYF
DNA: TGCGCCAACAAGATTCGGACAGAAAGCTCCTACGAGCAGTACTTC
J: TRBJ2-7
V: TRBV4-1
D: NA
size: NA

CDR3: CASSLRGQGEWTSYNEQFF
DNA: TGCGCCAGCAGCCTGAGGGGACAGGGGGAGTGGACATCCTACAATGAGCAGTTCTTC
J: TRBJ2-1
V: TRBV4-3
D: TRBD1
size: NA

CDR3: CASTVTGDNTEAFF
DNA: TGTGCCAGCACCGTTACAGGGGACAACACTGAAGCTTTCTTT
J: TRBJ1-1
V: TRBV7-2
D: TRBD1
size: NA

CDR3: CSASMGQEYSPLHF
DNA: TGCAGTGCTAGTATGGGACAGGAATATTCACCCCTCCACTTT
J: TRBJ1-6
V: TRBV20-1
D: TRBD1
size: few

CDR3: CASSEALRRRLDNEQFF
DNA: TGTGCCAGCAGTGAAGCGCTTCGGCGTCGCCTAGACAATGAGCAGTTCTTC
J: TRBJ2-1
V: TRBV6-1
D: NA
size: once

CDR3: CASSLARAGGPSGELFF
DNA: TGTGCCAGCAGCTTAGCTAGAGCGGGGGGGCCATCTGGGGAGCTGTTTTTT
J: TRBJ2-2
V: TRBV7-2
D: TRBD2
size: few

CDR3: CASSLRVKNTGELFF
DNA: TGTGCCAGCTCGCTCCGGGTTAAGAACACCGGGGAGCTGTTTTTT
J: TRBJ2-2
V: TRBV18
D: NA
size: NA

CDR3: CASSQELRNEQYF
DNA: TGCGCCAGCAGCCAAGAATTGCGGAACGAGCAGTACTTC
J: TRBJ2-7
V: TRBV4-3
D: NA
size: NA

CDR3: CAWIGQHYGYTF
DNA: TGTGCCTGGATAGGACAGCACTATGGCTACACCTTC
J: TRBJ1-2
V: TRBV30
D: NA
size: NA

CDR3: CASSFRTSGEDTQYF
DNA: TGTGCCAGCAGCTTTAGGACTAGCGGGGAGGATACGCAGTATTTT
J: TRBJ2-3
V: TRBV7-2
D: TRBD2
size: NA

CDR3: CARSRTGAWGSYNSPLHF
DNA: TGTGCCAGAAGCAGAACAGGGGCCTGGGGTTCCTATAATTCACCCCTCCACTTT
J: TRBJ1-6
V: TRBV5-3
D: TRBD1
size: NA

CDR3: CASSQDTGGRLLQETQYF
DNA: TGTGCCAGCAGCCAAGATACTGGTGGAAGACTACTCCAAGAGACCCAGTACTTC
J: TRBJ2-5
V: TRBV3-1/TRBV3-2
D: NA
size: NA

CDR3: CASSFNTQYF
DNA: TGTGCCAGCAGCTTTAATACGCAGTATTTT
J: TRBJ2-3
V: TRBV11-2
D: NA
size: NA

CDR3: CASSLTNTDTQYF
DNA: TGTGCCAGCAGTTTGACAAACACAGATACGCAGTATTTT
J: TRBJ2-3
V: TRBV6-6
D: NA
size: NA

CDR3: CASRAGTSKADTQYF
DNA: TGTGCCAGCAGGGCAGGGACTAGTAAGGCGGATACGCAGTATTTT
J: TRBJ2-3
V: TRBV27
D: TRBD2
size: NA

CDR3: CASSSRRGSTDTQYF
DNA: TGTGCCAGCAGCTCCCGGCGGGGGAGCACAGATACGCAGTATTTT
J: TRBJ2-3
V: TRBV7-2
D: TRBD2
size: NA

CDR3: CASSLSVNQPQHF
DNA: TGTGCCAGCAGCTTATCCGTCAATCAGCCCCAGCATTTT
J: TRBJ1-5
V: TRBV7-9
D: NA
size: few

CDR3: CASSVGLARRPGELFF
DNA: TGTGCCAGCAGCGTAGGGCTAGCCCGTCGCCCCGGGGAGCTGTTTTTT
J: TRBJ2-2
V: TRBV9
D: NA
size: NA

CDR3: CASSLGGDSYNSPLHF
DNA: TGCGCCAGCAGCTTGGGAGGAGACTCCTATAATTCACCCCTCCACTTT
J: TRBJ1-6
V: TRBV5-1
D: NA
size: NA

CDR3: CSASPVPSSYNEQFF
DNA: TGCAGTGCTAGTCCCGTCCCGAGCTCCTACAATGAGCAGTTCTTC
J: TRBJ2-1
V: TRBV20-1
D: NA
size: NA

CDR3: CSVRQGQGYTF
DNA: TGCAGCGTTCGACAGGGGCAGGGCTACACCTTC
J: TRBJ1-2
V: TRBV29-1
D: TRBD1
size: NA

CDR3: CASSLRQGVRNEQFF
DNA: TGTGCCAGCAGCTTAAGACAGGGGGTGAGGAATGAGCAGTTCTTC
J: TRBJ2-1
V: TRBV11-1
D: TRBD1
size: few